The sequence of this T cell receptor (beta chain) was determined in a study of T cells in narcolepsy. Turning to the study itself: Donors had narcolepsy type 1 or type 2, or were healthy controls. Whole-study results and caveats: Reportedly, autoreactive clonotypes were serially detected in patients' blood but not controls'. Autoreactive HCRT-specific and TRIB2-specific clonotypes were marked in same-patient CSF-versus-blood CD4+ comparisons.

Worth noting for this clone: Its antigen remains unknown.

The protocol was immunoSEQ multiplex PCR, while the TCRdb copy is restricted to in-frame clones and leaves out a portion. Among under 11,000 clones listed, 65% to 80% were seen once. This CDR3 is 17 amino acids long. Trimming cost V 0 bases and J 8 bases, with 22 bases left between them. Germline loops: CDR1 LGHNA, CDR2 YSLEER. Sequencing was done on a sample of CD45RA- memory CD8+ T cells from PBMCs. The gene calls are TRBV4-3 and TRBJ1-2; D is ambiguous. The clonotype was recovered from a human donor with narcolepsy. Written as DNA, the CDR3 is TGCGCCAGCAGCCAAGATCGATCCGCCAGCGGCCGTTGGGGCTACACCTTC. Its protein product is CASSQDRSASGRWGYTF.